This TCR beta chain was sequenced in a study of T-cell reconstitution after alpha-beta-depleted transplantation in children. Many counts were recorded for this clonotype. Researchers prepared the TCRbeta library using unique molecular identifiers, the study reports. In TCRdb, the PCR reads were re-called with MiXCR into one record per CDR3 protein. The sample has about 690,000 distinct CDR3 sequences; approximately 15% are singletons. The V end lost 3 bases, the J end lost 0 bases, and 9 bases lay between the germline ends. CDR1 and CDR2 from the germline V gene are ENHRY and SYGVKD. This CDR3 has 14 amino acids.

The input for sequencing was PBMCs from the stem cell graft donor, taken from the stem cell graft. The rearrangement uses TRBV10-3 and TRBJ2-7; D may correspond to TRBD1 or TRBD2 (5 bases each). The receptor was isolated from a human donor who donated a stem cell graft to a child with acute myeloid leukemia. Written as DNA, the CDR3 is TGTGCCATCAGTGACGGGGCTACCTCCTACGAGCAGTACTTC. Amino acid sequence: CAISDGATSYEQYF.